This record covers a single T cell receptor (beta chain). No antigen is known for it. Base-call qualities are not available, and no considerably larger clone is one nucleotide away. The method was the immunoSEQ multiplex PCR assay. A mixture of 60 forward primers for TCR Vbeta segments and 13 reverse primers for TCR Jbeta segments was used in the multiplex PCR. A multiplex PCR assay on genomic DNA amplified the CDR3 region of rearranged TCR beta genes. On the Illumina HiSeq System, the amplified TCR beta libraries were sequenced as 87-base-pair reads. The study's processing was this. Across the 500 to 850 repertoires, a later analysis counted tens of millions of unique TCR beta chains, roughly 11 million of which were shared by at least two donors. A nearest-neighbor algorithm error-corrected the raw reads and collapsed the reads into unique sequences, merging closely related sequences to remove PCR and sequencing errors. V, D and J gene segments were assigned by aligning CDR3 sequences to IMGT reference sequences. For a sequence to be retained, a match of at least six nucleotides was required to both a V gene segment and a J gene segment. Rearrangements were called productive when the CDR3 lacked stop codons and stayed in frame with V and J; all others were non-productive. CDR3 was defined according to IMGT convention as the region running from the second conserved V-encoded cysteine to the conserved J-encoded phenylalanine. Sequences without an unambiguous match to a single V gene segment were excluded from the earlier analysis of over 500 of the donors. In an earlier analysis of around 590 of the donors, a V segment was called functional when productive rearrangements were above 56.7%, and segregating when the standard deviation between donors exceeded 5%. A statistical classification framework was built for diagnosing cytomegalovirus status from the catalog of TCR beta chain sequences. V and J gene assignment, in a later analysis, came from comparing TCR nucleotide sequences with IMGT/GENE-DB human TR gene sequences. A later analysis assigned CDR3 sequences and most-parsimonious VDJ recombination scenarios with the TCRdist pipeline. In a later analysis, each TCR beta chain was defined by its CDR3 amino acid sequence together with its V-gene family, and reads lacking a unique V-gene family were excluded. In a later analysis, 500 to 650 highly shared, low-generation-probability nucleotide sequences were removed to address suspected cross-contamination and a sequencing artifact. In a later analysis, a clonal expansion index was calculated for each public chain from normalized within-repertoire ranks of inferred template counts. A later analysis computed generation probabilities with a VDJ recombination model fitted to out-of-frame rearrangements, and checked the results against IGoR. In a later analysis, hypergeometric tests were used to score TCR-TCR, TCR-HLA and TCR-CMV co-occurrence, with a repertoire-size bias correction applied to TCR pairs. In a later analysis, false discovery rates were estimated by permuting HLA or CMV assignments 20 times. In a later analysis, co-occurring TCRs were grouped with DBSCAN, and TCRdist sequence similarity was added when clustering was performed within HLA-allele-positive subsets. Co-occurrence clustering excluded repertoires with fewer than 30,000 or more than 120,000 public chains, plus five with anomalous nucleotide sharing. TCRdb mirrors the immuneACCESS table, restricted to in-frame sequences. Some clones are absent from its copies; in checked studies, under half trace to an unresolved V gene, and the reason for the others is unknown. The D gene and trimming were derived from the DNA, and the V and J assignments and clone size from that table. Present in this sample are about 280,000 clones, roughly 90% of which were seen just once. The ten largest clones represent roughly 2.3% of the sample.

The cohort was made up of 666 healthy bone marrow donors. At the time of sampling, all cohort members were nominally healthy, though unrecorded immune exposures were likely present. The donor was CMV seronegative and belonged to the group of several hundred seronegative cohort members. A peripheral blood sample was provided by each donor, and peripheral blood mononuclear cells were used for TCR beta sequencing. The Qiagen DNeasy Blood Extraction Kit was used to extract genomic DNA from the blood cell samples. This sample is drawn from a study of cytomegalovirus exposure and HLA in healthy donors (dated by TCRdb to the late 2010s). A note on the overall study: In an earlier analysis of 550 to 750 of the donors, approximately 300 Gb of sequence data and 100 million or so unique TCR beta sequences from about 180 million T cells were reported. Approximately 300 gigabases of sequencing data and approximately 91 million unique TCR sequences made up an early release that covered approximately 650 HLA-typed donors. Among the roughly 380 genotyped donors, approximately 77% belonged to the genetic ancestry cluster associated with self-reported Caucasian donors. The study was designed to test whether signatures of past pathogen exposure could be identified by cataloging public T cell receptors. Using immunosequencing, the study profiled T cell repertoires from roughly 650 subjects and related those repertoires to cytomegalovirus serostatus. A separate validation cohort of about 110 different subjects was used in addition to the roughly 640-subject first cohort. The study combined high-throughput TCR immunosequencing, statistical association of individual TCRs with disease status, and machine learning to predict cytomegalovirus infection status. To study patterns of TCR occurrence, a later analysis re-analyzed previously published TCR beta repertoires from 700 or so donors and added high-resolution HLA genotyping. In the later analysis, no new phenotypic data were used to find candidate immune exposures; instead, reliance was placed on TCR beta sequences and their occurrence across donors. To decide whether each TCR beta V gene segment behaved as functional or pseudogenic, an earlier analysis of approximately 590 of the donors relied on high-throughput TCR beta sequencing. Donor age, sex, ethnicity and CMV serostatus were compiled together with the repertoire data. Genome-wide SNP genotypes for about 65% of the roughly 670 donors were used in a later genetic analysis, which treated that subset as a discovery cohort. All discovery cohort repertoires had been generated on a single sequencing platform. Both class I and class II loci were covered by HLA typing, at four-digit resolution. Typing coverage differed by locus: A, B, C, DRB1 and DQB1 were typed in about 620-640 donors, DQA1 in 522, DPA1 in approximately 610, and DPB1 in 400 to 480. Several DR-DQ haplotypes were treated as single units for association and clustering because of strong linkage in the cohort. Across 398 genotyped donors of the cohort, an average of approximately 240,000 unique TCR beta nucleotide sequences per donor were sequenced, and around 19% of those sequences were non-productive.

The junction carries 14 bases between V and J, which are trimmed by 0 bases and 5 bases respectively. CDR1 and CDR2, looked up from the germline V gene, are SGDLS and YYNGEE. CDR3 length: 15 amino acids, cysteine to phenylalanine. Of all the DNA, just the CDR3 is kept, 45 bases in frame from base 1. General findings and caveats noted by the study authors: An association between a missense DCLRE1C variant and V-gene and J-gene trimming of TCR beta chains was found in a later genetic analysis and replicated in an independent cohort. CMV serostatus was the only immune exposure information available for the cohort. HLA typing was unavailable for some donors at each locus, so association tests used only the typed subset. When HLA alleles, especially DR and DQ, strongly co-occurred, attributing TCR associations to individual alleles was difficult. The study listed 170 or so TCR beta chains as associated with cytomegalovirus. In vitro tests confirmed that a few of the cytomegalovirus-associated TCR beta chains recognize cytomegalovirus antigens. A later analysis found that TCR association rates varied across HLA loci, with DRB1 alleles showing the most associated TCRs and HLA-C alleles the fewest. The presence/absence analyses assumed that sequencing depth was roughly uniform across donors, and that assumption may not be true. In an earlier analysis of some 550 of the donors, most TCR beta V segments were observed in productive rearrangements about 90% or about 30% of the time, broadly matching IMGT annotations. A cluster of highly shared sequence variants was judged likely to be a technical artifact of the sequencing pipeline. A further reported finding was that TCR beta sequences accurately predicted the HLA-A and HLA-B alleles for most subjects in the first cohort. The classifier was reported to diagnose cytomegalovirus status with high specificity and sensitivity in both the original cohort and the validation cohort. According to a later analysis, most CMV-associated TCR beta chains appeared to be HLA-restricted, and the HLA associations seemed to be driven largely by CMV exposure. Most TCR sequences were observed very rarely across donors, whereas some public TCRs were present in many individuals. In a later analysis, HLA-associated TCR beta chains showed more clonal expansion and lower generation probabilities than non-associated chains that were equally common. At a false discovery rate of 0.05, a later analysis linked approximately 18,000 TCR beta sequences to specific HLA alleles. The cohort was sequenced for TCR beta chains only, and without alpha or paired-chain data the features that could be detected were limited. It was suggested by the authors that the approach could potentially be generalized to other disease states and immunological phenotypes. In a later analysis, several top co-occurrence clusters were reported to appear linked to parvovirus B19, influenza, CMV and Epstein-Barr virus. Because counts were too low, some 17 rarely observed V segments, including chromosome 9 orphons, were left out of the earlier analysis of 587 of the donors. Correlated functional status among segregating V segments might be attributable to linkage disequilibrium, but an unknown experimental factor could not be ruled out. Some IMGT-functional V segments, including TRBV6-2 and TRBV6-3, could not be told apart with the 87-base-pair reads, so those segments were excluded. In a later genetic analysis, fewer N-insertions in productive TCRs were reported among donors in an Asian-associated ancestry cluster than the approximately 710-donor mean.

This chain is built from TRBV9 and TRBJ1-1; the D gene identity is not certain. This TCR was sampled from a woman under 30 in good health and CMV-seronegative. The material sequenced was PBMCs. CDR3 loop: CASSVVAGKTTEAFF. The DNA is as follows: TGTGCCAGCAGCGTAGTGGCGGGGAAAACGACTGAAGCTTTCTTT.